This T cell receptor (beta chain) appears in the sequencing data of a study of regulatory T cells in long-lasting Graves disease. Turning to the study itself: Persistent cases took antithyroid drugs over 5 years and stayed TSH receptor antibody positive. Study-wide results and caveats: When disease was persistent, TRBV28, TRBJ1-2 and TRBJ2-5 were the favored segments. A limited number of samples was an acknowledged limitation.

Building of the TCR beta libraries involved iRepertoire HTBI primers and Arm-PCR of CDR3 regions. Original handling: In the combined samples, under 80 TRBV and 14 TRBJ segments were identified. Each CDR3 protein gets one entry after TCRdb re-called the multiplex PCR reads with MiXCR. Clone size and V and J calls follow TCRdb, not the original study. This table has about 470,000 distinct CDR3 sequences, around 21% appearing once. CDR1 and CDR2 (germline): MNHNS, SASEGT. This CDR3 comprises 15 residues. V was clipped by 10 bases and J by 4 bases, with 22 bases between them. This clonotype has more than one count but fewer than ten. Antigen specificity is unknown. This may be a read error: a much more frequent sequence differs by one nucleotide. Sample time point: persistent/refractory GD, antithyroid drugs over 5 years with positive TRAb. After RNA was extracted from PBMCs, the TCR library was made from it.

Source: peripheral blood mononuclear cells (PBMCs), taken when the disease was refractory, from a patient treated with antithyroid drugs. The source is a female donor with Graves disease. V gene TRBV6-1 combines with J gene TRBJ1-1; tentative D call: TRBD1 (5 bases). The CDR3 region has the DNA TGTGCCAACACAAACGCGGGGGTGTGGGGCACTGAAGCTTTCTTT. Protein product: CANTNAGVWGTEAFF.